What follows are 5 T cell receptor beta chains derived from one specimen sequenced in a study of cytomegalovirus exposure and HLA in healthy donors. 13 Jbeta primers and 60 Vbeta primers were used for the PCR. Generated by immunoSEQ multiplex PCR, the TCRdb table keeps only in-frame clones and is missing some. The data contain about 220,000 clones, 75% to 90% of them singletons. Sequencing was done on a sample of PBMCs. These TCRs come from a boy between 2 and 10 years old in good health and CMV-seronegative.

J is TRBJ2-2 and V is TRBV7-2, with TRBD2 matching 11 bases. The CDR3 is 15 amino acids. CDR1 SGHTA and CDR2 FQGNSA come from the germline V gene. Trimming cost V 4 bases and J 4 bases; bases outside gene matches: 2. The CDR3 sequence is CASSWGTSGTGELFF. CDR3 in DNA: TGTGCCAGCAGCTGGGGGACTAGCGGCACCGGGGAGCTGTTTTTT.

This chain connects TRBV15 to TRBJ1-6; D not certain. V lost 3 bases, J lost 9 bases, and 6 bases lay in between. CDR1 LNHNV and CDR2 YYDKDF come from the germline V gene (reference sequence). The CDR3 runs to 12 residues. This chain's CDR3 is CATSSGASPLHF. The CDR3 nucleotides are TGTGCCACCAGCAGTGGAGCTTCACCCCTCCACTTT.

The chain uses TRBV4-1 and TRBJ2-3; D possibly corresponds to TRBD2 (5 bases). Trimming removed 2 bases from V and 4 bases from J, with 13 bases in between. Germline lookup yields CDR1 MGHRA and CDR2 YSYEKL. The CDR3 length is 15 residues. The CDR3 spells CASSQSLSVSDTQYF. In nucleotides, the CDR3 is TGCGCCAGCAGCCAATCACTTAGCGTGTCAGATACGCAGTATTTT.

This chain uses TRBV7-9 with TRBJ2-7, with 10 bases lining up with TRBD1. The CDR3 sequence is 14 residues long. Losses at the gene ends were 7 bases for V and 4 bases for J; bases not matched to a gene: 7. The germline V gene has CDR1 SEHNR and CDR2 FQNEAQ (reference sequence). CDR3 bases: TGTGCCAGCACCCCTGGGACAGGGGTGTACGAGCAGTACTTC. Translation: CASTPGTGVYEQYF.

The V and J genes are TRBV30 and TRBJ2-2; TRBD2 is a possible D gene (5 bases). The CDR3 covers 12 residues. V gave up 4 bases and J gave up 4 bases, with 7 bases separating them. From germline, CDR1 is GTSNPN and CDR2 SVGIG (reference sequence). This chain's CDR3 is CAWNRGTGELFF. DNA for the CDR3: TGTGCCTGGAATCGGGGCACCGGGGAGCTGTTTTTT. Looking up the rest from reference TRBV30 and TRBJ2-2 gives the full variable domain: SQTIHQWPATLVQPVGSPLSLECTVEGTSNPNLYWYRQAAGRGLQLLFYSVGIGQISSEVPQNLSASRPQDRQFILSSKKLLLSDSGFYLCAWNRGTGELFFGEGSRLTVL.